This T cell receptor (beta chain) derives from a study of blood T cell repertoires in COVID-19. CDR3 length: 14 residues. The V end lost 5 bases, the J end lost 3 bases, and 13 bases lay between the germline ends. Germline CDR1 and CDR2: SGHNT and YENEEA. Original analysis: Scientists estimated how many nucleated cells there were by amplifying reference gene primers. The protocol was immunoSEQ multiplex PCR, while the TCRdb copy is restricted to in-frame clones and leaves out a portion. For V, J and clone size, that table is used; D and trimming come from the DNA. In the table there are approximately 100,000 clones, more than 80% of which are singletons.

This receptor was taken from a human donor in a cohort sampled during active COVID-19. The V call is TRBV11-3, the J call TRBJ1-1; the D gene is possibly TRBD1 (5 bases). Sequences were obtained from peripheral blood. CDR3 nucleotides: TGTGCCAGCAGCCCGATGGGGCAGGACACTGAAGCTTTCTTT. Amino acids: CASSPMGQDTEAFF.